The 24 T cell receptor beta chains below all came from one sample that was sequenced in a study of OX40 agonist ivuxolimab in advanced cancers. Data came from immunoSEQ multiplex PCR; TCRdb stores just in-frame clones and leaves some out. The data contain more than 45,000 clones, 70% to 85% of them singletons. The starting material was CD4+ or CD8+ T cells sorted from blood, obtained in a trial of the OX40 agonist ivuxolimab. These receptors all stem from an adult with an advanced solid tumor such as melanoma, head and neck, liver or kidney cancer.

The rearrangement uses TRBV6-1 and TRBJ1-2; D is possibly TRBD1 (5 bases). This CDR3 is built from 15 residues. The V gene lost 2 bases and the J gene lost 8 bases, with 18 bases spanning the gap. Per germline, CDR1 MNHNS and CDR2 SASEGT. CDR3 nucleotide sequence: TGTGCCAGCAGTGAAATGGCAGGGAGGCGTCAGGGCTACACCTTC. It yields the protein CASSEMAGRRQGYTF.

In its sample, this clone was seen a few times. The chain links TRBV6-5 to TRBJ1-1, with D possibly matching TRBD1 (6 bases). This CDR3 has 15 amino acids. CDR1 MNHEY and CDR2 SVGAGI come from the germline V gene. V was shortened by 5 bases and J by 6 bases, with 19 bases between the two germline ends. The CDR3 DNA sequence: TGTGCCAGCAGTCGACGACAGCGGGGGGCCGCTGAAGCTTTCTTT. Amino acids: CASSRRQRGAAEAFF.

This clone was counted a single time. V and J are TRBV29-1 and TRBJ2-1; no definite D call. Per the germline V gene, CDR1 is SQVTM and CDR2 is ANQGSEA. There are 13 residues in the CDR3. Trimming took off 5 bases at V and 5 bases at J, with 13 bases between the two ends. The DNA of the CDR3 is TGCAGCGTTAAAAGACCGGCTCACAATGAGCAGTTCTTC. Its translation is CSVKRPAHNEQFF.

The chain carries TRBV28 and TRBJ1-5; D is ambiguous. Trimming cost V 5 bases and J 7 bases, with 9 bases left between them. Germline assignment: CDR1 MDHEN and CDR2 SYDVKM. The CDR3 extends over 12 amino acids. CDR3 in DNA: TGTGCCAGCAGTGTCACGGAGCAGCCCCAGCATTTT. Its translation: CASSVTEQPQHF.

The V and J genes are TRBV28 and TRBJ1-4; 9 positions match TRBD1. The CDR3 covers 13 residues. Trimming took 11 bases from V and 5 from J; bases not matched to a gene: 6. Looked up from germline, CDR1 is MDHEN and CDR2 is SYDVKM. The CDR3 reads CAVHGTGNEKLFF. DNA for the CDR3: TGTGCCGTCCACGGGACAGGGAATGAAAAACTGTTTTTT. The full variable domain, rest sourced from reference TRBV28 and TRBJ1-4, is DVKVTQSSRYLVKRTGEKVFLECVQDMDHENMFWYRQDPGLGLRLIYFSYDVKMKEKGDIPEGYSVSREKKERFSLILESASTNQTSMYLCAVHGTGNEKLFFGSGTQLSVL.

V gene TRBV6-5 combines with J gene TRBJ1-6; TRBD1 is a possible D gene (6 bases). Germline lookup yields CDR1 MNHEY and CDR2 SVGAGI. V lost 7 bases, J lost 6 bases, and 13 bases lay in between. The CDR3 is 14 amino acids. The CDR3 reads CASTPGTPNSPLHF. The CDR3 DNA reads as TGTGCCAGCACTCCCGGGACACCTAATTCACCCCTCCACTTT.

The chain uses TRBV9 and TRBJ1-1; possibly TRBD1 for D (6 bases). Germline CDR1 reads SGDLS; CDR2 reads YYNGEE. This CDR3 has 13 amino acids. V was pared by 3 bases and J by 0 bases, with 6 bases between. The CDR3 loop is CASSGQVNTEAFF. Written as DNA, the CDR3 is TGTGCCAGCAGCGGACAGGTGAACACTGAAGCTTTCTTT.

The chain combines TRBV19 with TRBJ2-5, with D unclear. Germline loops: CDR1 LNHDA, CDR2 SQIVND (reference sequence). Trimming cost V 3 bases and J 5 bases, with 16 bases left between them. The CDR3 covers 15 residues. The DNA of the CDR3 is TGTGCCAGTAGTATGACCCGTGGGTTTGGGGAGACCCAGTACTTC. It is translated as CASSMTRGFGETQYF.

CDR3 amino acids: CASRQKDSYNSPLHF. CDR3 nucleotides: TGTGCCAGCAGGCAGAAGGACAGCTATAATTCACCCCTCCACTTT. V is TRBV14 and J is TRBJ1-6, with D possibly matching TRBD1 (6 bases). The germline CDR1 and CDR2 sequences are SGHDN and FVKESK. This CDR3 has 15 residues. V dropped 6 bases and J dropped 3 bases, with 12 bases sitting between them.

The chain has TRBV30 and TRBJ1-2; 7 nucleotides match TRBD1. Germline V gene lookup returns CDR1 GTSNPN and CDR2 SVGIG (reference sequence). The CDR3 has 12 residues. The V segment lost 5 bases and the J segment 6 bases; nucleotides outside the gene matches: 6. As DNA, the CDR3 is TGTGCCTGGGGGGGACAGAGAAATGGCTACACCTTC. It encodes CAWGGQRNGYTF. The whole variable domain, filled in from reference TRBV30 and TRBJ1-2, reads SQTIHQWPATLVQPVGSPLSLECTVEGTSNPNLYWYRQAAGRGLQLLFYSVGIGQISSEVPQNLSASRPQDRQFILSSKKLLLSDSGFYLCAWGGQRNGYTFGSGTRLTVV.

The chain has TRBV27 and TRBJ2-7; TRBD1 is a possible D gene (6 bases). Trimming left V 2 bases short and J 5 bases short, with 16 bases between. The germline V gene has CDR1 MNHEY and CDR2 SMNVEV (reference sequence). CDR3 size: 15 residues. Here the CDR3 DNA reads TGTGCCAGCAGTTTAGGGTCAGGGGTCATCAACGAGCAGTACTTC. This translates into CASSLGSGVINEQYF.

The chain couples TRBV19 to TRBJ1-1; D uncertain. V lost 6 bases, J lost 1 base, and 12 bases lay in between. This CDR3 spans 14 amino acids. Germline V gene lookup returns CDR1 LNHDA and CDR2 SQIVND (reference sequence). The CDR3 region is CASRIQTRNTEAFF. CDR3 DNA: TGTGCCAGTAGGATACAGACTAGGAACACTGAAGCTTTCTTT.

This clone was recorded only once. V gene TRBV6-5 combines with J gene TRBJ1-2; D gene uncertain. CDR1 and CDR2 (germline): MNHEY, SVGAGI. The V and J ends lost 2 bases and 8 bases respectively, with 18 bases between them. The CDR3 length is 15 residues. CDR3 amino acids: CASSYRGRGTNGYTF. Here the CDR3 DNA reads TGTGCCAGCAGTTACCGTGGGCGGGGTACAAACGGCTACACCTTC.

The chain uses TRBV28 and TRBJ2-5; 12 bases map to TRBD2. The J call is in doubt because the DNA end fits TRBJ2-7 better. Germline V gives CDR1 MDHEN, CDR2 SYDVKM. The CDR3 extends over 14 amino acids. The CDR3 loop reads CASSPGLAGYEQYF. The CDR3 DNA sequence: TGTGCCAGCAGCCCTGGACTAGCGGGATACGAGCAGTACTTC.

The V gene is TRBV15, the J gene TRBJ2-7; TRBD2 might be the D (5 bases). CDR1 is LNHNV, CDR2 YYDKDF, per germline (reference sequence). Trimming shortened V by 0 bases and J by 7 bases, and 7 bases separated the two germline ends. The CDR3 is made up of 12 amino acids. The CDR3 bases are TGTGCCACCAGCAGAGATCGGGATGAGCAGTACTTC. It specifies CATSRDRDEQYF.

The genes are TRBV5-1 and TRBJ2-7; perhaps D is TRBD1 or TRBD2 (5 bases each). V gave up 0 bases and J gave up 2 bases, with 12 bases separating them. This CDR3 is built from 15 residues. Germline CDR1 reads SGHRS; CDR2 reads YFSETQ. This chain's CDR3 is CASSLERDGAYEQYF. CDR3 coding DNA: TGCGCCAGCAGCTTGGAACGGGACGGGGCCTACGAGCAGTACTTC. Looking up the rest from reference TRBV5-1 and TRBJ2-7 gives the full variable domain: KAGVTQTPRYLIKTRGQQVTLSCSPISGHRSVSWYQQTPGQGLQFLFEYFSETQRNKGNFPGRFSGRQFSNSRSEMNVSTLELGDSALYLCASSLERDGAYEQYFGPGTRLTVT.

This sequence joins TRBV11-2 and TRBJ2-3; 13 positions match TRBD2. J lost 4 bases, V lost 7 bases, and 8 bases had no gene match. This CDR3 spans 16 amino acids. CDR1 is SGHAT, CDR2 FQNNGV, per germline. As DNA, the CDR3 is TGTGCCAGCAACTGGGGTACTAGCGGGGGGGCAGATACGCAGTATTTT. Protein sequence: CASNWGTSGGADTQYF.

This clone was observed a handful of times. The genes are TRBV29-1 and TRBJ1-5; no reliable D call. Germline values: CDR1 SQVTM, CDR2 ANQGSEA. CDR3 length equals 12 residues. Trimming took 5 bases from V and 2 from J, leaving 7 bases between them. Written as DNA, the CDR3 is TGCAGCGTTCGAACGGGCAATCAGCCCCAGCATTTT. This sequence encodes CSVRTGNQPQHF.

This clone occurred a few times. The gene calls are TRBV28 and TRBJ2-1, with 7 bases fitting TRBD2. Germline V CDR1 and CDR2: MDHEN, SYDVKM. The CDR3 loop spans 15 amino acids. With V trimmed by 9 bases and J by 0 bases, 8 bases remained unmatched. Written as DNA, the CDR3 is TGTGCCAGTCGACCTCGGGACTACTCCTACAATGAGCAGTTCTTC. It encodes CASRPRDYSYNEQFF. The full variable domain, completed using reference TRBV28 and TRBJ2-1, is DVKVTQSSRYLVKRTGEKVFLECVQDMDHENMFWYRQDPGLGLRLIYFSYDVKMKEKGDIPEGYSVSREKKERFSLILESASTNQTSMYLCASRPRDYSYNEQFFGPGTRLTVL.

DNA for the CDR3: TGCGCCAGCAGCTCTCAGGGCCCCAATTCACCCCTCCACTTT. Translated: CASSSQGPNSPLHF. The chain uses TRBV5-1 and TRBJ1-6; D possibly corresponds to TRBD1 (5 bases). V lost 3 bases, J lost 7 bases, and 11 bases lay in between. Looked up from germline, CDR1 is SGHRS and CDR2 is YFSETQ. The CDR3 totals 14 residues.

The chain couples TRBV5-6 to TRBJ1-3, with D tentatively TRBD1 (5 bases). Trimming cost V 6 bases and J 4 bases, with 17 bases left between them. Germline CDR1 is SGHDT and CDR2 is YYEEEE. This CDR3 comprises 15 residues. CDR3 sequence (DNA): TGTGCCAGCACCCTTGGGGGGTTCTACGGAAACACCATATATTTT. This codes for CASTLGGFYGNTIYF.

This chain connects TRBV19 to TRBJ2-1; tentative D call: TRBD1 (8 bases). The CDR3 totals 16 residues. The germline V and J ends were trimmed by 7 bases and 12 bases, with 28 bases remaining between them. Per germline, CDR1 LNHDA and CDR2 SQIVND (reference sequence). CDR3 sequence reads: CASTPTRQGRVVRQFF. CDR3 nucleotide sequence: TGTGCCAGTACCCCTACAAGACAGGGGAGGGTGGTGCGGCAGTTCTTC.

The V gene is TRBV7-2, the J gene TRBJ2-5; 9 positions match TRBD1. The germline gives CDR1 SGHTA, CDR2 FQGNSA. This CDR3 spans 15 amino acids. With V trimmed by 5 bases and J by 6 bases, 10 bases remained unmatched. CDR3: CASSTLTGGLQTQYF. The CDR3 DNA sequence: TGTGCCAGCAGCACCTTGACAGGGGGTCTACAGACCCAGTACTTC.

This sequence joins TRBV10-1 and TRBJ2-2, with D perhaps given as TRBD1 or TRBD2 (5 bases each). Trimming pared 5 bases from V and 8 bases from J, leaving 9 bases between. The CDR3 loop spans 12 amino acids. CDR1 WNHNN and CDR2 SYGVQD come from the germline V gene (reference sequence). In nucleotides, the CDR3 is TGCGCCAGCAGTTGGAGGACAGGGGAGCTGTTTTTT. Translated, it gives CASSWRTGELFF.